The present TCR beta chain was sequenced within a study of T cells in localized non-small cell lung cancer. Points from the study as a whole: Of the top 100 tumor clones, median approximately 60 were in adjacent lung, 25 to 35 among its top 100. A single tumor region was sequenced, leaving heterogeneity possible. Uninvolved adjacent lung had more T cell clonality than any other tissue, topping tumor.

This clone was seen a handful of times. The target antigen is unknown. Profiled with immunoSEQ multiplex PCR; TCRdb holds only in-frame clones, not every one. The sample shows a few thousand clones, about a third of them seen only once. Sequencing used lung tumor tissue, obtained before any cancer treatment. This clonotype originated in a female donor of 60 years or more with stage I lung adenocarcinoma.

The CDR3 sequence is CASSQNRGPSYEQYF. CDR3 DNA sequence: TGTGCCAGCAGCCAGAACAGGGGGCCCTCCTACGAGCAGTACTTC. The chain uses TRBV14 and TRBJ2-7; TRBD1 matches at 9 bases. Germline V gives CDR1 SGHDN, CDR2 FVKESK. The V segment lost 3 bases and the J segment 0 bases; nucleotides outside the gene matches: 3. This CDR3 has 15 amino acids.